This T cell receptor (beta chain) is from a study of vaccination and CD4 T cells after COVID-19. Overall study context: Two of the convalescents were Hispanic, and convalescents were six males and four females.

Comments on this clonotype: Its specificity is not known.

The V gene's germline CDR1 is KGHDR and CDR2 SFDVKD. Trimming took 4 bases from V and 6 from J, leaving 18 bases between them. This CDR3 spans 16 amino acids. As for treatment: approximately 10-day PBMC culture with coronavirus spike peptide pools or control peptides (ViraFEST assay). Expanded clonotypes were found by TCR sequencing after peptide-pool stimulation (ViraFEST). An Oncomine TCR Beta short-read assay was used to sequence the DNA from cultured CD4+ T cells. TCRdb analysed the PCR reads with MiXCR anew, one entry per CDR3 protein. The data show roughly 28,000 distinct CDR3 sequences, roughly 60% seen once.

The source material was CD4+ T cells from blood, cultured in vitro, sampled after SARS-CoV-2 vaccination. The chain combines TRBV24-1 with TRBJ2-1, with D tentatively TRBD1 (6 bases). This clonotype was sampled from a human donor who received a COVID-19 vaccine. In DNA, the CDR3 is TGTGCCACCAGTGACTCCGGGACAACCTTCACCAATGAGCAGTTCTTC. Translation gives CATSDSGTTFTNEQFF.